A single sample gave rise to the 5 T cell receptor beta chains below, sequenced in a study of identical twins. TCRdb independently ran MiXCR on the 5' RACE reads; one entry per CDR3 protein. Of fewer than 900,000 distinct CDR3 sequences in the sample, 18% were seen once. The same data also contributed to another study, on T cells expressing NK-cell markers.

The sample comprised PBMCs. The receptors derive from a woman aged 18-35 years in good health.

CDR3 region: CASSSISGASYEQYF. CDR3 in DNA: TGTGCCAGCAGTTCTATTAGCGGGGCATCCTACGAGCAGTACTTC. This chain links TRBV6-5 with TRBJ2-7; 8 bases align to TRBD2. Germline V lookup: CDR1 MNHEY, CDR2 SVGAGI. The CDR3 has 15 residues. Losses at the gene ends were 4 bases for V and 1 base for J; bases not matched to a gene: 6.

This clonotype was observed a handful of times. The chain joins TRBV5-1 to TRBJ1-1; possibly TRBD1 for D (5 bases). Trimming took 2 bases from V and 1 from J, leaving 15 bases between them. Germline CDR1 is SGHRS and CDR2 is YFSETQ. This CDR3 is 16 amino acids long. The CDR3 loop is CASSFRQTLGNTEAFF. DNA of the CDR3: TGCGCCAGCAGCTTTCGACAGACACTCGGGAACACTGAAGCTTTCTTT.

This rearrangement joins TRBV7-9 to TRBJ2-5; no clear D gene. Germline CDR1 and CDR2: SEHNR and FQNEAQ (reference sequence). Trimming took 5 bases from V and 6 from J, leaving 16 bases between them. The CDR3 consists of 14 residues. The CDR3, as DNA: TGTGCCAGCAGCCCAACCCCCCCCGTGAAGACCCAGTACTTC. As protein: CASSPTPPVKTQYF.

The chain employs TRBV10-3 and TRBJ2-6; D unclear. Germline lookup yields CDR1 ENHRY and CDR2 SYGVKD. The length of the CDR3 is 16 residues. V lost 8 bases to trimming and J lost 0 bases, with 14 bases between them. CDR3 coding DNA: TGTGCCATCGGCCGGCCAGAGTTCTCTGGGGCCAACGTCCTGACTTTC. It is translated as CAIGRPEFSGANVLTF.

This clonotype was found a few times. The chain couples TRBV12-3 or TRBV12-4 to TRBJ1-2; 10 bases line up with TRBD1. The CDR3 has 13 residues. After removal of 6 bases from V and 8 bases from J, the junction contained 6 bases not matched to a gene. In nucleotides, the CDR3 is TGTGCCAGCAGATTGGGACAGGGGCTCGGCTACACCTTC. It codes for CASRLGQGLGYTF.